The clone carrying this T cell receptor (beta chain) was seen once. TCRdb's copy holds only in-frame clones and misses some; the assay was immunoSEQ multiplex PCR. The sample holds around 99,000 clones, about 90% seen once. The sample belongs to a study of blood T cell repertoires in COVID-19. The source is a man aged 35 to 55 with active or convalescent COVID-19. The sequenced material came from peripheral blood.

CDR3 amino acids: CASSVRGGYGYTF. The CDR3 DNA follows: TGTGCCAGCAGCGTGCGGGGTGGCTATGGCTACACCTTC. The chain carries TRBV9 and TRBJ1-2; D uncertain. The V and J ends lost 2 bases and 4 bases respectively, with 9 bases between them. CDR3 length: 13 amino acids. The V gene's germline CDR1 is SGDLS and CDR2 YYNGEE.